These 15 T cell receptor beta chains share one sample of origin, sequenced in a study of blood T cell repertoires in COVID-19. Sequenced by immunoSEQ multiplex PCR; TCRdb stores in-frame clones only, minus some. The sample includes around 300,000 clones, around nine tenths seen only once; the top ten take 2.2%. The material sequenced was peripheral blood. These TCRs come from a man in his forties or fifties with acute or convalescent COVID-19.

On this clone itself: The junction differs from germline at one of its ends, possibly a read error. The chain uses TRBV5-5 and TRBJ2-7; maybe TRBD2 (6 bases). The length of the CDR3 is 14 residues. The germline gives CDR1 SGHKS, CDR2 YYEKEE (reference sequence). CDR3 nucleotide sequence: TGTGCCAGCAGCTCAACCACTAGCTCCAACGAGCAGTACTTC. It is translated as CASSSTTSSNEQYF.

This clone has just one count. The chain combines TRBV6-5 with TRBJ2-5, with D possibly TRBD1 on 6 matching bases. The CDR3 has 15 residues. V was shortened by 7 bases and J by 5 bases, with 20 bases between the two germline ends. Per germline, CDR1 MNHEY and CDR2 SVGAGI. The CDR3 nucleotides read TGTGCCAGCATAATCGGGCAGGGGATGGGGGAGACCCAGTACTTC. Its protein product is CASIIGQGMGETQYF.

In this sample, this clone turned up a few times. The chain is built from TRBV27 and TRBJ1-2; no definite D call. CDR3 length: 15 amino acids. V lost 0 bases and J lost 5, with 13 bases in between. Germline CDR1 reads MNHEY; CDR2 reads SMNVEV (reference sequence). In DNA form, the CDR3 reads TGTGCCAGCAGTTTATCGGACCCCCGGAGGTATGGCTACACCTTC. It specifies CASSLSDPRRYGYTF.

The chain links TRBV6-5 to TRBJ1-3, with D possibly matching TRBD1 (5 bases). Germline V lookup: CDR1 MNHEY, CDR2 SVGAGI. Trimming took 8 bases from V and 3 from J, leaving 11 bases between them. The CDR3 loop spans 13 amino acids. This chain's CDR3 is CASEVQGGNTIYF. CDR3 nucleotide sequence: TGTGCCAGCGAGGTTCAGGGTGGAAACACCATATATTTT.

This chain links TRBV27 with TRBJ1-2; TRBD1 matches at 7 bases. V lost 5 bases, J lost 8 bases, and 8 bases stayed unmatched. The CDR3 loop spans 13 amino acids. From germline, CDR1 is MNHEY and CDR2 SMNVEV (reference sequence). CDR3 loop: CASSPQGMGGYTF. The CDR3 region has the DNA TGTGCCAGCAGTCCACAGGGGATGGGGGGCTACACCTTC.

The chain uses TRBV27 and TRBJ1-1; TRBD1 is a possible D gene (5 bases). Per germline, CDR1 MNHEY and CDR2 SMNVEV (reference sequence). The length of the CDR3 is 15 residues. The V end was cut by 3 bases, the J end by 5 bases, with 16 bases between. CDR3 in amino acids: CASSFHRPPRTEAFF. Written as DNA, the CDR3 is TGTGCCAGCAGTTTCCACAGGCCCCCGAGGACTGAAGCTTTCTTT.

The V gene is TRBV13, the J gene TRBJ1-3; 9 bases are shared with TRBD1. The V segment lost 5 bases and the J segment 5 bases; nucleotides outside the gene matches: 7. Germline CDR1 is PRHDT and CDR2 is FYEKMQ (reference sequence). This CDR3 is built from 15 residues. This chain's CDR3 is CASSLGTGNRNTIYF. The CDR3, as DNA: TGTGCCAGCAGCCTCGGGACAGGGAATAGAAACACCATATATTTT. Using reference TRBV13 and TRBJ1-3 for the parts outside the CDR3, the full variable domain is AAGVIQSPRHLIKEKRETATLKCYPIPRHDTVYWYQQGPGQDPQFLISFYEKMQSDKGSIPDRFSAQQFSDYHSELNMSSLELGDSALYFCASSLGTGNRNTIYFGEGSWLTVV.

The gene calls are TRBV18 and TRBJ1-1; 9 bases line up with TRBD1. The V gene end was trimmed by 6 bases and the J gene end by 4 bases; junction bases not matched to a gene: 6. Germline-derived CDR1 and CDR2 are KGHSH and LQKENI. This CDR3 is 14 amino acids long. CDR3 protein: CASSRSTGGTEAFF. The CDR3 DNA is TGTGCCAGCTCCCGTTCGACAGGGGGCACTGAAGCTTTCTTT.

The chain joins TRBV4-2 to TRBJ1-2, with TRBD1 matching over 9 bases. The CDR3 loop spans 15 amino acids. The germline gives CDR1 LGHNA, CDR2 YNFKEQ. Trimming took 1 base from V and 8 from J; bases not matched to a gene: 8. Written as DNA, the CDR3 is TGTGCCAGCAGCCAAGGGGACAGGGAGTTCGGCGGCTACACCTTC. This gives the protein CASSQGDREFGGYTF.

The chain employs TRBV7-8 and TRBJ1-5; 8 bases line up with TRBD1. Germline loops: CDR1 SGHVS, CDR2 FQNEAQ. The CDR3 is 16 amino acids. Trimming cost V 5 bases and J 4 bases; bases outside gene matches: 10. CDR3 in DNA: TGTGCCAGCAGCACTGGGGACAGGCGCCCAAATCAGCCCCAGCATTTT. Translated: CASSTGDRRPNQPQHF.

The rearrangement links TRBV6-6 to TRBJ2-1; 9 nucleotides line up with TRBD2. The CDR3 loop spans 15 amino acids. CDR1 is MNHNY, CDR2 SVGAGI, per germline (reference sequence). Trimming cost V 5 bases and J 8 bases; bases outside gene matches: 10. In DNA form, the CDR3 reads TGTGCCAGCAGTCACATCATAGCGGGGGCCTATGAGCAGTTCTTC. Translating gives CASSHIIAGAYEQFF.

CDR3 loop: CASSLDLGSLGNTIYF. The CDR3 DNA is TGTGCCAGCAGCTTAGATCTGGGGAGTTTGGGAAACACCATATATTTT. The V and J genes are TRBV11-2 and TRBJ1-3; no definite D call. In germline, CDR1 is SGHAT, CDR2 FQNNGV. V was pared by 0 bases and J by 4 bases, with 13 bases between. The CDR3 is 16 residues long.

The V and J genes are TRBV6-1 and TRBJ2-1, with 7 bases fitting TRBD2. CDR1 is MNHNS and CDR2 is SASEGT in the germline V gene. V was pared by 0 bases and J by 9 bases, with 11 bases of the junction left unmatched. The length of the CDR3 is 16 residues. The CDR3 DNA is TGTGCCAGCAGTGAAGCGCAGGGCGGGAGCATTGGTGAGCAGTTCTTC. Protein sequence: CASSEAQGGSIGEQFF.

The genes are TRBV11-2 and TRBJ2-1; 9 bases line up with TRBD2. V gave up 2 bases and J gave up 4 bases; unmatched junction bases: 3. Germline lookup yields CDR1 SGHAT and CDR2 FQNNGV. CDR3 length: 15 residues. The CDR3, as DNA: TGTGCCAGCAGCTTAACGCGGGGGGGTTACAATGAGCAGTTCTTC. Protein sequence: CASSLTRGGYNEQFF.

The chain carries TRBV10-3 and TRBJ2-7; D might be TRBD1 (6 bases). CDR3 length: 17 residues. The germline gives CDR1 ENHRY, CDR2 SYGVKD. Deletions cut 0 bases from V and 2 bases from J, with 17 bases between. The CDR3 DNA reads TGTGCCATCAGTGAGTCGCCACAGGGCCCCAGGACCTACGAGCAGTACTTC. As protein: CAISESPQGPRTYEQYF.